These T cell receptor beta chains were read from a single sample in a study of shared clonotypes between healthy human individuals. Libraries were prepared by immunoSEQ multiplex PCR; TCRdb keeps only in-frame clonotypes and omits some of them. The sample has roughly 890,000 clones; more than 85% are singletons. Sequencing was done on a sample of naive CD8+ T cells sorted from blood. These receptors were collected from a man aged 30 to 39 in good health. CDR3s include the opening cysteine and the closing phenylalanine or tryptophan.

>TRBV29-1|TRBJ1-4
CSVVRTGDNEKLFF
>TRBV6-1|TRBJ2-5
CASSERASGRWETQYF
>TRBV27|TRBJ2-3
CASIRRTSGTDTQYF
>TRBV27|TRBJ2-3
CASSRGGGTDTQYF
>TRBV28|TRBJ2-3
CASSPPTGLAGKTDTQYF
>TRBV7-9|TRBJ2-1
CASSSRGTGDNEQFF
>TRBV7-9|TRBJ2-3
CASSSTGGSTDTQYF
>TRBV28|TRBJ2-7
CASSSLFVGDYEQYF
>TRBV7-6|TRBJ1-1
CASSSGQENTEAFF
>TRBV9|TRBJ2-7
CASSGRGYEQYF
>TRBV19|TRBJ1-4
CASKALGNSNEKLFF
>TRBV27|TRBJ2-7
CASSLGLLREQYF
>TRBV9|TRBJ2-6
CASSVRHRSGANVLTF
>TRBV7-9|TRBJ2-5
CASRKTEQETQYF
>TRBV7-9|TRBJ2-7
CASSLRSSGRAQVYEQYF
>TRBV5-4|TRBJ2-7
CASSPKDRAAYEQYF
>TRBV2|TRBJ2-7
CASSGPTEKSSYEQYF
>TRBV7-8|TRBJ2-7
CASSLSSSVYEQYF
>TRBV5-6|TRBJ2-1
CASSLVVSHRWSYNEQFF
>TRBV27|TRBJ2-7
CASSLDVGGTLPFNEQYF
>TRBV11-2|TRBJ2-5
CASSLSRFRETQYF
>TRBV28|TRBJ2-3
CASSRASTDTQYF
>TRBV29-1|TRBJ2-2
CSVDPNTGELFF
>TRBV28|TRBJ2-3
CASSFRDTQYF
>TRBV4-2|TRBJ2-1
CASSPVLAVNEQFF
>TRBV5-1|TRBJ2-7
CASSSRQGPRDEQYF
>TRBV7-6|TRBJ1-1
CASSPDRGLMNTEAFF
>TRBV13|TRBJ2-4
CASSLEGFAKNIQYF
>TRBV13|TRBJ2-1
CASSLLKADNEQFF
>TRBV29-1|TRBJ2-1
CSVVSSFGWQFF
>TRBV5-6|TRBJ1-5
CASSLSYSNQPQHF
>TRBV11-3|TRBJ2-2
CASRYQTGELFF
>TRBV2|TRBJ2-3
CASSESIADTDTQYF
>TRBV30|TRBJ2-3
CAWGPRGNRVAADTQYF
>TRBV4-3|TRBJ2-7
CASSQDSAGGTEQYF
>TRBV5-8|TRBJ2-1
CASSLTASSYNEQFF
>TRBV6-6|TRBJ1-4
CASSSTASNEKLFF
>TRBV2|TRBJ2-7
CASRPSVPGQSPYEQYF
>TRBV5-6|TRBJ1-1
CASSSMTVGAFF
>TRBV29-1|TRBJ2-3
CSVVLENTDTQYF
>TRBV29-1|TRBJ1-4
CSAVPRGAGEKLFF
>TRBV19|TRBJ1-1
CASMIYSEAFF
>TRBV6-6|TRBJ2-1
CASSSRRGEQFF
>TRBV5-1|TRBJ2-3
CASSLVQREGLVDTQYF
>TRBV9|TRBJ2-1
CASSVETTGHLGNEQFF
>TRBV15|TRBJ2-1
CATSRDRGLAGTEQFF
>TRBV5-1|TRBJ2-1
CASSMEPGQVRNEQFF
>TRBV25-1|TRBJ2-5
CASSETSGRYQETQYF
>TRBV30|TRBJ2-7
CAWSETYEQYF
>TRBV2|TRBJ2-3
CASSEAGASTDTQYF
>TRBV19|TRBJ1-2
CASSTPGQHYLDGYTF
>TRBV27|TRBJ2-7
CASSPQGGFSYEQYF
>TRBV9|TRBJ2-5
CASSHPSKTQYF
>TRBV7-7|TRBJ2-1
CASSPSGTSGDEQFF
>TRBV19|TRBJ1-5
CASGGSRVVQPQHF
>TRBV7-3|TRBJ2-3
CASSLEAEVDTQYF
>TRBV11-2|TRBJ2-7
CASSLEAAGYYEQYF
>TRBV5-1|TRBJ1-1
CASSLTDTEAFF